Listed here are 14 T cell receptor beta chains from one sample, sequenced in a study of T cell responses to AZD1222 COVID-19 vaccine. Data came from immunoSEQ multiplex PCR; TCRdb stores just in-frame clones and leaves some out. The sample shows about 100,000 clones, 88% of them seen only once. Source: peripheral blood, taken on day 0 of AZD1222 vaccination. The receptor set was obtained from an adult in good health.

V is TRBV19 and J is TRBJ1-5; no firm D call. V was clipped by 0 bases and J by 3 bases, with 9 bases between them. CDR1 and CDR2 from the germline V gene are LNHDA and SQIVND (reference sequence). The CDR3 has 15 residues. Here the CDR3 reads CASSIDDPFNQPQHF. DNA of the CDR3: TGTGCCAGTAGTATAGACGATCCCTTCAATCAGCCCCAGCATTTT.

The V call is TRBV14, the J call TRBJ1-1; a weak D match, TRBD1 (6 bases). The CDR3 totals 13 residues. V was trimmed by 8 bases and J by 4 bases, leaving 14 bases between them. Germline V gene data show CDR1 as SGHDN and CDR2 as FVKESK. The CDR3 reads CASGNSGATEAFF. CDR3 coding DNA: TGTGCCAGCGGAAACTCAGGGGCCACTGAAGCTTTCTTT.

This clone was seen a single time. Other DNA sequences in the sample encode the same CDR3. The chain links TRBV18 to TRBJ2-3, with D hard to call. V was trimmed by 0 bases and J by 6 bases, leaving 4 bases between them. The CDR3 spans 12 residues. Germline CDR1 KGHSH, CDR2 LQKENI. The CDR3 loop reads CASSPPADTQYF. The CDR3 nucleotides read TGTGCCAGCTCACCACCGGCCGATACGCAGTATTTT.

The chain combines TRBV18 with TRBJ1-1; perhaps TRBD1 as D (6 bases). The CDR3 is 13 residues long. Trimming removed 4 bases from V and 2 bases from J, with 8 bases in between. Germline V CDR1 and CDR2: KGHSH, LQKENI. As DNA, the CDR3 is TGTGCCAGCTCACTAGGGGGTAACACTGAAGCTTTCTTT. Encoded protein: CASSLGGNTEAFF.

Written as DNA, the CDR3 is TGCAGCGTTGAGGAGGCGGCCTTTAGCTCCTACGAGCAGTACTTC. It yields the protein CSVEEAAFSSYEQYF. J is TRBJ2-7 and V is TRBV29-1, with D maybe TRBD2 (5 bases). The germline V gene encodes CDR1 SQVTM and CDR2 ANQGSEA. Trimming shortened V by 3 bases and J by 0 bases, and 15 bases separated the two germline ends. The CDR3 extends over 15 amino acids.

The chain links TRBV10-2 to TRBJ2-7; 9 bases line up with TRBD1. The V gene's germline CDR1 is WSHSY and CDR2 SAAADI. There are 17 residues in the CDR3. Trimming took 8 bases from V and 5 from J; bases not matched to a gene: 19. The CDR3 loop reads CASSTLGPGQGINEQYF. CDR3 nucleotide sequence: TGCGCCAGCTCGACCCTTGGTCCGGGACAGGGTATCAACGAGCAGTACTTC.

The V call is TRBV11-2, the J call TRBJ1-2; 7 bases are shared with TRBD1. The junction had 17 bases not matched to a gene; V was cut back by 5 bases and J by 5 bases. CDR3 length: 17 amino acids. The germline V gene has CDR1 SGHAT and CDR2 FQNNGV. The CDR3 DNA sequence: TGTGCCAGCAGCCAAGAGGTCAGGGGGGCTGTAGGATATGGCTACACCTTC. Amino acid sequence: CASSQEVRGAVGYGYTF.

This clone was counted a single time. The V gene is TRBV19, the J gene TRBJ1-6; D call uncertain. Germline assignment: CDR1 LNHDA and CDR2 SQIVND (reference sequence). V lost 1 base and J 10 bases, leaving 17 bases between the germline ends. The CDR3 has 16 residues. CDR3 in amino acids: CASSIGASARISPLHF. The DNA of the CDR3 is TGTGCCAGTAGTATAGGGGCATCGGCCAGGATCTCACCCCTCCACTTT.

The table lists this clone with a few counts. The chain employs TRBV9 and TRBJ2-1; the match to TRBD2 covers 7 bases. The CDR3 is 15 residues long. Losses at the gene ends were 3 bases for V and 2 bases for J; bases not matched to a gene: 5. Germline V CDR1 and CDR2: SGDLS, YYNGEE. The CDR3 reads CASSAQGGAYNEQFF. CDR3 nucleotides: TGTGCCAGCAGCGCGCAGGGAGGGGCCTACAATGAGCAGTTCTTC.

The J gene is TRBJ2-3, the V gene TRBV15; 16 bases map to TRBD2. This CDR3 comprises 18 residues. The germline V gene encodes CDR1 LNHNV and CDR2 YYDKDF (reference sequence). V shed 3 bases and J 1 base; nucleotides not matched to a gene: 4. For the CDR3, the DNA is TGTGCCACCAGCAGGGGACTAGCGGGAGGGGGTGGCACAGATACGCAGTATTTT. This encodes CATSRGLAGGGGTDTQYF. The full variable domain, in which reference TRBV15 and TRBJ2-3 provide the parts outside the CDR3, is DAMVIQNPRYQVTQFGKPVTLSCSQTLNHNVMYWYQQKSSQAPKLLFHYYDKDFNNEADTPDNFQSRRPNTSFCFLDIRSPGLGDTAMYLCATSRGLAGGGGTDTQYFGPGTRLTVL.

The V gene is TRBV6-2 or TRBV6-3, the J gene TRBJ1-5, with D unclear. Germline assignment: CDR1 MNHEY and CDR2 SVGEGT. Trimming left V 2 bases short and J 0 bases short, with 23 bases between. The CDR3 has 20 residues. The CDR3 here is CASSYPQDRPGDYSNQPQHF. The CDR3 nucleotides read TGTGCCAGCAGTTACCCCCAGGACCGGCCAGGCGACTATAGCAATCAGCCCCAGCATTTT.

Regarding this clone: Its ends do not fully match the called genes, so a read error is possible. The J gene is TRBJ1-1, the V gene TRBV7-2, with D maybe TRBD1 (6 bases). CDR1 and CDR2 (germline): SGHTA, FQGNSA. CDR3 length equals 13 residues. CDR3 sequence (DNA): TGTGCCAGCACCTTAGCAGGGGCAACTGAAGCTTTCTTT. This gives the protein CASTLAGATEAFF.

The gene calls are TRBV6-1 and TRBJ2-2; 11 nucleotides agree with TRBD1. From germline, CDR1 is MNHNS and CDR2 SASEGT. Trimming removed 0 bases from V and 5 bases from J; junction bases left unmatched: 8. The CDR3 loop spans 18 amino acids. The CDR3: CASSEALRDRGWTGELFF. The CDR3 nucleotides are TGTGCCAGCAGTGAAGCGCTTCGGGACAGGGGGTGGACCGGGGAGCTGTTTTTT.

The J gene is TRBJ1-2, the V gene TRBV28; 10 bases are shared with TRBD1. V was pared by 6 bases and J by 8 bases, with 3 bases of the junction left unmatched. The CDR3 is 12 residues long. Germline-derived CDR1 and CDR2 are MDHEN and SYDVKM. The CDR3 is CASSDRGRGYTF. The CDR3 coding sequence is TGTGCCAGCAGCGACAGGGGGCGGGGCTACACCTTC.